One TCR beta chain is described in this entry. Its antigen remains unidentified. These data belong to a study of shared clonotypes between healthy human individuals. The study's findings and limits: In a handful of donors, about 5% of naive CD4 clonotypes appeared in common.

Clones were sequenced by immunoSEQ multiplex PCR, and TCRdb holds only the in-frame ones, with some missing. The repertoire holds about 2.2 million clones, with around 93% as singletons. The V gene's germline CDR1 is MRHNA and CDR2 SNTAGT. The CDR3 has 15 amino acids. V dropped 5 bases and J dropped 8; count of bases not matched to a gene: 13. Naive CD8 cells lacked CD45RO, underwent positive selection for CCR7 and left out terminally differentiated effector memory CD45RA+ cells. The J gene is TRBJ2-3, the V gene TRBV6-4, with TRBD1 identical over 7 bases. Sequencing was performed on naive CD8+ T cells from PBMCs. The clonotype originates from a man between 18 and 29 years old in good health. Some clones in this sample may be carry-over from other donors' samples. The CDR3 DNA is TGTGCCAGCAGTTCCTCCTTACAGGGGCTTAGTACGCAGTATTTT. Encoded protein: CASSSSLQGLSTQYF.